The present entry profiles one T cell receptor beta chain with its context. The repertoire was sequenced with immunoSEQ multiplex PCR; TCRdb's copy has only in-frame clones and lacks some. Its table records approximately 56 clones. The source of the sample is a study of primary melanoma T cells and metastatic recurrence. CDR3 length: 15 amino acids. The J segment lost 6 bases and the V segment lost 7 bases, leaving 9 bases of the junction unmatched. In germline, CDR1 is LNHDA, CDR2 SQIVND (reference sequence). Sequencing used melanoma tumor tissue. This receptor was taken from a human donor with melanoma. V and J are TRBV19 and TRBJ2-1, with 10 bases lining up with TRBD1. CDR3 in amino acids: CASKPGTGVFNEQFF. The CDR3 coding sequence is TGTGCCAGTAAACCCGGGACAGGGGTCTTCAATGAGCAGTTCTTC. The full variable domain, in which reference TRBV19 and TRBJ2-1 provide the parts outside the CDR3, is DGGITQSPKYLFRKEGQNVTLSCEQNLNHDAMYWYRQDPGQGLRLIYYSQIVNDFQKGDIAEGYSVSREKKESFPLTVTSAQKNPTAFYLCASKPGTGVFNEQFFGPGTRLTVL.